This T cell receptor beta chain appears in the sequencing data of a study of regulatory T cells in long-lasting Graves disease. Study-wide background: Graves' patients diagnosed newly had used antithyroid drugs under 3 months. Overall study results and limits: The study found lower TCR diversity in persistent Graves' patients than in newly diagnosed ones.

Libraries of TCR beta came from iRepertoire HTBI primers plus Arm-PCR of CDR3 regions. TCRdb processed the multiplex PCR reads anew with MiXCR; each CDR3 protein has one entry. The sample holds about 350,000 distinct CDR3 sequences, around 17% seen once. As for time point: newly diagnosed GD, antithyroid drugs for less than 3 months. The TCR library used RNA extracted from PBMCs. Note on this clonotype: Antigen specificity is unknown.

The same sample was also studied in work on T cells in Graves' hyperthyroidism and ophthalmopathy.

This receptor was obtained from a middle-aged man with Graves disease. Material: peripheral blood mononuclear cells (PBMCs), obtained at new diagnosis, from a patient treated with antithyroid drugs.

CDR3 in DNA: TGTGCCAGCAGCTCCTCGGGACACGGGGGCACTGAAGCTTTCTTT. Translated, it gives CASSSSGHGGTEAFF. The genes are TRBV11-3 and TRBJ1-1, with D tentatively TRBD1 (6 bases). Germline CDR1 and CDR2: SGHNT and YENEEA. The CDR3 extends over 15 amino acids. V was pared by 4 bases and J by 4 bases, with 16 bases between.